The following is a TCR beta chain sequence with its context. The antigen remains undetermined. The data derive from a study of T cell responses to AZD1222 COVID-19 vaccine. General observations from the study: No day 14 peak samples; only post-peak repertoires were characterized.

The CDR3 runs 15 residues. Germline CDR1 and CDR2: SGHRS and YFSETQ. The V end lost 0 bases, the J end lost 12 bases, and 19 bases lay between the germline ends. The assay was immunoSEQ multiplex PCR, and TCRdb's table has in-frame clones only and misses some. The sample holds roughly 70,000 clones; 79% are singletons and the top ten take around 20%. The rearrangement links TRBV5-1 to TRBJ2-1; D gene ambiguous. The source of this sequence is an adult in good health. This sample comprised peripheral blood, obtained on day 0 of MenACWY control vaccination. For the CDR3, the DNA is TGCGCCAGCAGCTTGGCCGGCCGACCTGACGAAGGGCAGTTCTTC. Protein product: CASSLAGRPDEGQFF.